This is a list of T cell receptor beta chains from one sample in a study of regulatory dendritic cells for organ transplantation. Their target antigens are unknown. Profiling relied on immunoSEQ multiplex PCR, and the TCRdb table lists in-frame clones only, not all of them. The sample consists of approximately 12,000 clones, 89% of them appearing once. Source material: naive CD8+ T cells from blood cultured with regulatory dendritic cells. These receptors came from a human donor in good health. Each CDR3 is given with its conserved first and last residue. A D gene is named only where the DNA matches it firmly. Part of the rows lack a size; the others show once, few, many or a class for expanded clones.

TGTGCCAGCAGTGAGGTCGGGGACTATGGCTACACCTTC	CASSEVGDYGYTF	13	TRBJ1-2	NA	NA	TRBV28
TGTGCCAGCAGTTCCCCCGGGACACAAGGGATGGAAGCTTTCTTT	CASSSPGTQGMEAFF	15	TRBJ1-1	NA	NA	TRBV6-5
TGCGCCAGCAGCCGGACTTCCACGGGGGCCAACAATGAGCAGTTCTTC	CASSRTSTGANNEQFF	16	TRBJ2-1	NA	NA	TRBV4-1
TGCGCCAGCAGCCAAGATGGGACTAGCGGCGGAGAGACCCAGTACTTC	CASSQDGTSGGETQYF	16	TRBJ2-5	TRBD2	NA	TRBV4-1
TGTGCCAGCAGTTTAGGGGGTTTCACAGATACGCAGTATTTT	CASSLGGFTDTQYF	14	TRBJ2-3	NA	NA	TRBV28
TGTGCCAGCTCACCAACGGGCGGGGTGGAGGACACTGAAGCTTTCTTT	CASSPTGGVEDTEAFF	16	TRBJ1-1	NA	NA	TRBV18
TGCGCCAGCAGCTTACGAACGGGACACCCCTACGAGCAGTACTTC	CASSLRTGHPYEQYF	15	TRBJ2-7	NA	NA	TRBV5-1
TGCGCCAGCAGCCAAGTACTGGCGGGGGGAGGGGAAAAACTGTTTTTT	CASSQVLAGGGEKLFF	16	TRBJ1-4	NA	once	TRBV4-3
TGTGCCAGCAGTTACTCGAATGGGCCCGGGGAGCTGTTTTTT	CASSYSNGPGELFF	14	TRBJ2-2	NA	NA	TRBV6-5
TGTGCCAGCAGTCCAAGGGCCGGGGTCCACTTTTACGAGCAGTACTTC	CASSPRAGVHFYEQYF	16	TRBJ2-7	NA	NA	TRBV28
TGTGCCAGCAGCTTAGGAACAGGGTCGGGTGGCTACACCTTC	CASSLGTGSGGYTF	14	TRBJ1-2	NA	once	TRBV7-3
TGTGCCAGTAGCAGGGGTTGGGAGACCCAGTACTTC	CASSRGWETQYF	12	TRBJ2-5	NA	NA	TRBV19
TGTGCCAGTAGTATTATAGCCGCTAATGAGCAGTTCTTC	CASSIIAANEQFF	13	TRBJ2-1	NA	NA	TRBV19
TGTGCCAGCAGTTTAATGAGGGCCGGAGACCTCCACTTT	CASSLMRAGDLHF	13	TRBJ1-6	NA	NA	TRBV27
TGTGCCAGCCGGGGTGCCATTGGGGCCAACGTCCTGACTTTC	CASRGAIGANVLTF	14	TRBJ2-6	NA	NA	TRBV27
TGTGCCAGCGCCGGGGCTTTCTACGAGCAGTACTTC	CASAGAFYEQYF	12	TRBJ2-7	NA	NA	TRBV27
TGCAGCGTTGTTAGCCGTCGCGGAAAACTGTTTTTT	CSVVSRRGKLFF	12	TRBJ1-4	NA	few	TRBV29-1
TGCGCCAGCAGCCTCCGGAGGGTGGGGACTGAAGCTTTCTTT	CASSLRRVGTEAFF	14	TRBJ1-1	NA	NA	TRBV4-1
TGTGCCAGCAGCGGTCGGGACAGCTCCTACGAGCAGTACTTC	CASSGRDSSYEQYF	14	TRBJ2-7	TRBD1	NA	TRBV9
TGTGCCGTCCCACGCGGCGCCGGGGAGCTGTTTTTT	CAVPRGAGELFF	12	TRBJ2-2	NA	NA	TRBV6-6
TGTGCCAGCAGTCAAGAAGACGAAAAACTGTTTTTT	CASSQEDEKLFF	12	TRBJ1-4	NA	NA	TRBV6-6
TGTGCCAGCAGCCTAGAGCAGAGCTACAATGAGCAGTTCTTC	CASSLEQSYNEQFF	14	TRBJ2-1	NA	NA	TRBV28
TGTGCCAGCAGCGGGACGGGCAAAAAACTGTTTTTT	CASSGTGKKLFF	12	TRBJ1-4	NA	NA	TRBV9
TGTGCCAGCAGTTTAATGGCAGGGGATAGCAATCAGCCCCAGCATTTT	CASSLMAGDSNQPQHF	16	TRBJ1-5	NA	NA	TRBV28
TGTGCCAGCAGAATACTAGCCAACCCGCCCTACGAGCAGTACTTC	CASRILANPPYEQYF	15	TRBJ2-7	NA	NA	TRBV6-5
TGTGCCAGCAGCTTAGGTGGGCATCAGCCCCAGCATTTT	CASSLGGHQPQHF	13	TRBJ1-5	NA	NA	TRBV7-9
TGTGCCAGCAGTGTAGGGAGGGTTAACGACGAGCAGTACTTC	CASSVGRVNDEQYF	14	TRBJ2-7	TRBD2	NA	TRBV2
TGTGCCAGCAGCTTTAGGGACCTTGGCACAGATACGCAGTATTTT	CASSFRDLGTDTQYF	15	TRBJ2-3	NA	NA	TRBV7-9
TGTGCCAGCAGCACGGGACTAGCGATTACTGAGCAGTTCTTC	CASSTGLAITEQFF	14	TRBJ2-1	TRBD2	NA	TRBV4-2
TGTGCCAGCAGTTCCCCCCGACAGGGTTTTGGGACCTCCTACGAGCAGTACTTC	CASSSPRQGFGTSYEQYF	18	TRBJ2-7	TRBD1	NA	TRBV27
TGTGCCAGCAGCCGGTTACAATACACAGTTAATGAAAAACTGTTTTTT	CASSRLQYTVNEKLFF	16	TRBJ1-4	NA	once	TRBV14
TGCGCCAGCAGCCAAGAGGGAGTGCCCCAGTACTTC	CASSQEGVPQYF	12	TRBJ2-5	NA	NA	TRBV4-3
TGTGCCAGCAGCTTAGAATGGGGGTGGGAGCAGTACTTC	CASSLEWGWEQYF	13	TRBJ2-7	NA	NA	TRBV7-9
TGTGCCAGCAGTGCGGATGGTGAGCAGTTCTTC	CASSADGEQFF	11	TRBJ2-1	NA	NA	TRBV6-5
TGTGCCAGCAGCGTAGGGGGAGGGGCGCCCTCTGGAAACACCATATATTTT	CASSVGGGAPSGNTIYF	17	TRBJ1-3	NA	once	TRBV9
TGCGCCAGCAGCCAAGATCTCGCCGACGTCCCTGAATGGGGCTACACCTTC	CASSQDLADVPEWGYTF	17	TRBJ1-2	NA	once	TRBV4-3
TGTGCCAGCAGCTTCCTTAGCGGTGCCTCCTCCAATGAGCAGTTCTTC	CASSFLSGASSNEQFF	16	TRBJ2-1	NA	NA	TRBV7-3
TGTGCCAGCAGCTTGGTGGGTTCGAACTATGGCTACACCTTC	CASSLVGSNYGYTF	14	TRBJ1-2	NA	NA	TRBV5-4
TGTGCCAGCAGTGAAAACACGGGCTACACCTTC	CASSENTGYTF	11	TRBJ1-2	NA	NA	TRBV2
TGTGCCAGCAGCTCCCTCTTCCTAGCGGGGGGTGGCGATGAGCAGTTCTTC	CASSSLFLAGGGDEQFF	17	TRBJ2-1	TRBD2	NA	TRBV7-2
TGTGCCAGCAGTTTATCGTTCTGGTCAGTCCCGTACTTC	CASSLSFWSVPYF	13	TRBJ2-5	NA	NA	TRBV27
TGTGCCAGCAGCTCGGGTTGGGTAGCGGGAGCAGATGAGCAGTTCTTC	CASSSGWVAGADEQFF	16	TRBJ2-1	TRBD2	NA	TRBV14
TGTGCCAGCAGCGTAGGACAGGGCCGACGAACAGATACGCAGTATTTT	CASSVGQGRRTDTQYF	16	TRBJ2-3	TRBD1	NA	TRBV9
TGTGCCAGCAGCTTAGTGATAGGGCGGGGTCCCGGCGAGCAGTACTTC	CASSLVIGRGPGEQYF	16	TRBJ2-7	NA	NA	TRBV7-2
TGCGCCAGCAGCCAAGATCTTGGTTCAGATGAGCAGTTCTTC	CASSQDLGSDEQFF	14	TRBJ2-1	NA	NA	TRBV4-3
TGTGCCAGCAGGTTGATGGGGATAAATTCACCCCTCCACTTT	CASRLMGINSPLHF	14	TRBJ1-6	NA	once	TRBV6-5
TGTGCCAGCAGCGCCGATTACTACGAGCAGTACTTC	CASSADYYEQYF	12	TRBJ2-7	NA	NA	TRBV13